This paragraph covers one T cell receptor beta chain sequence. The source of the sample is a study of blood T cell repertoires in COVID-19. Study overall: Acute-phase and convalescent COVID-19 samples originated in the United States, Italy and Spain. T cells, B-cell-depleted T cells, or PBMCs provided the cDNA or gDNA that served as material.

Losses at the gene ends were 3 bases for V and 5 bases for J; bases not matched to a gene: 11. This CDR3 is 16 amino acids long. Germline CDR1 and CDR2: DFQATT and SNEGSKA (reference sequence). Per the original data handling: From reference gene primer amplification, estimates of nucleated cell counts were derived. Produced via immunoSEQ multiplex PCR; TCRdb's table is partial and in-frame only. V and J calls and clone size come straight from that table; D and trimming were deduced from the DNA. The sample records tens of thousands of clones, 75% to 90% being singletons. The chain carries TRBV20-1 and TRBJ2-2, with TRBD2 identical over 8 bases. Sequenced input: peripheral blood. This clonotype was obtained from a human donor in a cohort sampled during active COVID-19. CDR3 sequence reads: CSASLSGGEETGELFF. DNA for the CDR3: TGCAGTGCTAGTTTATCCGGGGGGGAAGAGACCGGGGAGCTGTTTTTT.